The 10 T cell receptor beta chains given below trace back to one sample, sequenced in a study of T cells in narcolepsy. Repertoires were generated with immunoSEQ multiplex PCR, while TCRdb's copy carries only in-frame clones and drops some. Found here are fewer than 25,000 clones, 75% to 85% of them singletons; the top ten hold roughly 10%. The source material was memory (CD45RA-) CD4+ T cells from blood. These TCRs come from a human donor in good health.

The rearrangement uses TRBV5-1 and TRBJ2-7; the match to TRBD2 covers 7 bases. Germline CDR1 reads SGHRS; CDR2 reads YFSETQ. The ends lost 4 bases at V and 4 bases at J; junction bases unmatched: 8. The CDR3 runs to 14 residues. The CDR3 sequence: CASSRGESTYEQYF. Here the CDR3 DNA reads TGCGCCAGCAGCCGGGGGGAGTCGACATACGAGCAGTACTTC.

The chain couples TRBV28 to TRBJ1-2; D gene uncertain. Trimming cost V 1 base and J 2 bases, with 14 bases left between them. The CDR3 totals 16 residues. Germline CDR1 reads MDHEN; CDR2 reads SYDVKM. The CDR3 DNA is TGTGCCAGCAGTTTATACCTCAAAGGAGAGAACTATGGCTACACCTTC. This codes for CASSLYLKGENYGYTF.

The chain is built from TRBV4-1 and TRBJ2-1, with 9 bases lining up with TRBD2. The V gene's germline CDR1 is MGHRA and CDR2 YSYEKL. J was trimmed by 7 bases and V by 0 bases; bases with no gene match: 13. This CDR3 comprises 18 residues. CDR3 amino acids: CASSQEQAASGTRNEQFF. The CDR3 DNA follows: TGCGCCAGCAGCCAAGAACAGGCGGCTAGCGGGACAAGGAATGAGCAGTTCTTC.

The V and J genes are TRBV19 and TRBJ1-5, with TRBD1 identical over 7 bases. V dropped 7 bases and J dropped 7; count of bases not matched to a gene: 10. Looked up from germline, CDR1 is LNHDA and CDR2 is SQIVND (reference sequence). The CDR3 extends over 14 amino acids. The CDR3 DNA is TGTGCCAGTACCGAAAGGGGGCTTGGACAGCCCCAGCATTTT. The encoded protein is CASTERGLGQPQHF.

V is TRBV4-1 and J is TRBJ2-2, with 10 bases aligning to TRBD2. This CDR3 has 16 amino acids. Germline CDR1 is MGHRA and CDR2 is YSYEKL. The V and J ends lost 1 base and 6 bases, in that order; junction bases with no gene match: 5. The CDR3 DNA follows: TGCGCCAGCAGCCAAGCCCTAGCGGGAGTACCCGGGGAGCTGTTTTTT. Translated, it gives CASSQALAGVPGELFF.

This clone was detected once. The CDR3: CASSQGEYGYTF. CDR3 bases: TGTGCCAGCAGTCAGGGGGAATATGGCTACACCTTC. The chain joins TRBV11-2 to TRBJ1-2, with 7 bases matching TRBD1. Trimming took 6 bases from V and 5 from J; bases not matched to a gene: 3. The CDR3 is 12 amino acids. CDR1 is SGHAT and CDR2 is FQNNGV in the germline V gene. Drawing the rest from reference TRBV11-2 and TRBJ1-2, the complete variable domain is EAGVAQSPRYKIIEKRQSVAFWCNPISGHATLYWYQQILGQGPKLLIQFQNNGVVDDSQLPKDRFSAERLKGVDSTLKIQPAKLEDSAVYLCASSQGEYGYTFGSGTRLTVV.

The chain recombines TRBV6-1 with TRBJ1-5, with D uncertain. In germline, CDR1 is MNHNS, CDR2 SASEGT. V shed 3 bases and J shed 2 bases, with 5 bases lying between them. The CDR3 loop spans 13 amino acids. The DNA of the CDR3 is TGTGCCAGCAGTGACGGGGGCAATCAGCCCCAGCATTTT. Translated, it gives CASSDGGNQPQHF.

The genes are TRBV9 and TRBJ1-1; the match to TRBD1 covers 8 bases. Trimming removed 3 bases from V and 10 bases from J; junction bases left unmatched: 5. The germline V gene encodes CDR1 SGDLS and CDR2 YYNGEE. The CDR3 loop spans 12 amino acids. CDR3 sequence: CASSANRGLAFF. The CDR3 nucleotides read TGTGCCAGCAGCGCGAACAGGGGGTTAGCTTTCTTT.

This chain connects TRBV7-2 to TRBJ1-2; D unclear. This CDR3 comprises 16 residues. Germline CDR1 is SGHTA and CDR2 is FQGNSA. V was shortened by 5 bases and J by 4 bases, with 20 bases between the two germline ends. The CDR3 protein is CASSPEVLRSTYGYTF. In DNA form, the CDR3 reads TGTGCCAGCAGCCCTGAGGTACTTAGGAGTACCTATGGCTACACCTTC.

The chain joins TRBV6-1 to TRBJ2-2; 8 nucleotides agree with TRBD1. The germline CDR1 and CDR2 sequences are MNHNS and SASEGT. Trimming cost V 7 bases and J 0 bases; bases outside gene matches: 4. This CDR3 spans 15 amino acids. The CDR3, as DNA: TGTGCCAGCAAGCCGGGACAGGCGAACACCGGGGAGCTGTTTTTT. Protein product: CASKPGQANTGELFF.